A selection of T cell receptor beta chains follows, all from one sample in a study of T cell repertoires in cytomegalovirus infection. TCRdb re-called the reads with MiXCR, one entry per CDR3 protein. This table holds about 490,000 distinct CDR3 sequences, about 26% found once. Specimen: PBMCs. These receptor sequences come from a human donor in good health (CMV status not recorded). Some clones in this sample may be carry-over from other donors' samples. CDR3s include the opening cysteine and the closing phenylalanine or tryptophan. Fields, in order: J gene, clone size, D gene, V gene, CDR3 protein, CDR3 DNA. D genes are given only for firm matches. Not all rows give a size; the values are once, few, many and, for expanded clones, a class.

J: TRBJ2-1
size: NA
D: TRBD2
V: TRBV4-1
CDR3: CASSQVLAGGQFF
DNA: TGCGCCAGCAGCCAAGTACTAGCGGGAGGGCAGTTCTTC

J: TRBJ2-1
size: few
D: TRBD2
V: TRBV6-2/TRBV6-3
CDR3: CASSYSRTSSQFF
DNA: TGTGCCAGCAGTTACTCGAGGACTAGCTCACAGTTCTTC

J: TRBJ2-1
size: NA
D: TRBD2
V: TRBV24-1
CDR3: CATSDPGLAGGNEQFF
DNA: TGTGCCACCAGTGATCCAGGGCTAGCGGGAGGGAATGAGCAGTTCTTC

J: TRBJ2-7
size: few
D: TRBD1
V: TRBV4-3
CDR3: CASSPDRGAYEQYF
DNA: TGCGCCAGCAGCCCCGACAGGGGCGCATACGAGCAGTACTTC

J: TRBJ1-2
size: NA
D: TRBD1
V: TRBV6-5
CDR3: CASTSGQGYGYTF
DNA: TGTGCCAGCACCAGCGGACAGGGCTATGGCTACACCTTC

J: TRBJ2-1
size: few
D: TRBD2
V: TRBV6-2/TRBV6-3
CDR3: CASSTTSGSRDEQFF
DNA: TGTGCCAGCAGCACGACTAGCGGGAGTCGTGATGAGCAGTTCTTC

J: TRBJ1-1
size: NA
D: NA
V: TRBV19
CDR3: CASSIIGEDTEAFF
DNA: TGTGCCAGTAGTATTATAGGGGAGGACACTGAAGCTTTCTTT

J: TRBJ1-2
size: NA
D: NA
V: TRBV30
CDR3: CAWSGGGDGYTF
DNA: TGTGCCTGGAGTGGGGGGGGGGATGGCTACACCTTC

J: TRBJ1-5
size: few
D: NA
V: TRBV19
CDR3: CASNPPGIAGNQPQHF
DNA: TGTGCCAGTAATCCCCCGGGTATAGCGGGCAATCAGCCCCAGCATTTT

J: TRBJ2-1
size: NA
D: TRBD2
V: TRBV7-6
CDR3: CASSQTGTIKFF
DNA: TGTGCCAGCAGTCAAACTGGGACTATAAAGTTCTTC

J: TRBJ1-2
size: few
D: NA
V: TRBV7-9
CDR3: CASSFTVPNYGYTF
DNA: TGTGCCAGCAGCTTTACAGTACCCAACTATGGCTACACCTTC

J: TRBJ2-1
size: many
D: TRBD2
V: TRBV7-8
CDR3: CASSSLRGLAGGNEQFF
DNA: TGTGCCAGCAGCTCCCTTCGCGGACTAGCGGGAGGCAATGAGCAGTTCTTC

J: TRBJ2-3
size: few
D: NA
V: TRBV4-1
CDR3: CASSQERTVDTQYF
DNA: TGCGCCAGCAGCCAAGAGAGGACGGTAGATACGCAGTATTTT

J: TRBJ1-5
size: many
D: TRBD1
V: TRBV7-2
CDR3: CASSLAGTGRNQPQHF
DNA: TGTGCCAGCAGCTTAGCCGGGACAGGGCGCAATCAGCCCCAGCATTTT

J: TRBJ2-1
size: many
D: NA
V: TRBV12-3/TRBV12-4
CDR3: CASKLSSYNEQFF
DNA: TGTGCCAGCAAACTCAGCTCCTACAATGAGCAGTTCTTC

J: TRBJ2-5
size: NA
D: NA
V: TRBV20-1
CDR3: CSAHNPGAQYF
DNA: TGCAGTGCTCACAACCCCGGGGCCCAGTACTTC

J: TRBJ2-2
size: many
D: NA
V: TRBV7-8
CDR3: CASSLDAAGTGELFF
DNA: TGTGCCAGCAGCTTAGATGCCGCGGGTACCGGGGAGCTGTTTTTT

J: TRBJ1-2
size: many
D: TRBD1
V: TRBV7-2
CDR3: CASSLGGGRSLNYGYTF
DNA: TGTGCCAGCAGCTTAGGAGGGGGCCGTTCTTTAAACTATGGCTACACCTTC

J: TRBJ2-1
size: NA
D: TRBD2
V: TRBV6-5
CDR3: CASSYTSGRAIEQFF
DNA: TGTGCCAGCAGCTATACTAGCGGGAGGGCCATTGAGCAGTTCTTC

J: TRBJ2-1
size: NA
D: NA
V: TRBV20-1
CDR3: CSVARTNEQFF
DNA: TGCAGTGTTGCGCGTACTAATGAGCAGTTCTTC

J: TRBJ1-5
size: many
D: TRBD1
V: TRBV7-2
CDR3: CASSRDSNSNQPQHF
DNA: TGTGCCAGCAGCCGGGACAGCAATAGCAATCAGCCCCAGCATTTT

J: TRBJ2-5
size: NA
D: NA
V: TRBV6-2/TRBV6-3
CDR3: CASRPSPGDLQETQYF
DNA: TGTGCCAGCAGACCGAGCCCGGGGGACCTACAAGAGACCCAGTACTTC

J: TRBJ1-5
size: few
D: TRBD1
V: TRBV18
CDR3: CASSPGQGSPNQPQHF
DNA: TGTGCCAGCTCACCGGGACAGGGCTCCCCGAATCAGCCCCAGCATTTT

J: TRBJ1-1
size: many
D: NA
V: TRBV12-3/TRBV12-4
CDR3: CASSFTGPPNMNTEAFF
DNA: TGTGCCAGCAGTTTTACAGGGCCCCCAAACATGAACACTGAAGCTTTCTTT

J: TRBJ1-3
size: NA
D: NA
V: TRBV7-9
CDR3: CASSRGGGVPRTTGNTIYF
DNA: TGTGCCAGCAGTCGGGGGGGGGGGGTCCCTCGAACAACTGGAAACACCATATATTTT

J: TRBJ1-2
size: NA
D: TRBD1
V: TRBV7-8
CDR3: CASSYRDSNYGYTF
DNA: TGTGCCAGCAGCTACCGGGACAGTAACTATGGCTACACCTTC

J: TRBJ1-4
size: NA
D: NA
V: TRBV12-3/TRBV12-4
CDR3: CASSLEGPGTATSEKLFF
DNA: TGTGCCAGCAGTTTAGAGGGGCCCGGGACTGCCACTTCTGAAAAACTGTTTTTT

J: TRBJ2-4
size: many
D: NA
V: TRBV7-2
CDR3: CASSPGTENIQYF
DNA: TGTGCCAGCAGCCCTGGGACGGAAAACATTCAGTACTTC

J: TRBJ2-1
size: NA
D: NA
V: TRBV19
CDR3: CASSMALAALGNEQFF
DNA: TGTGCCAGTAGTATGGCCTTAGCGGCCCTTGGAAATGAGCAGTTCTTC

J: TRBJ1-2
size: many
D: NA
V: TRBV12-3/TRBV12-4
CDR3: CASSLARRLTYGYTF
DNA: TGTGCCAGCAGTTTAGCGCGGCGGTTAACCTATGGCTACACCTTC

J: TRBJ2-3
size: NA
D: TRBD1
V: TRBV30
CDR3: CAWDRGTDTQYF
DNA: TGTGCCTGGGACAGGGGAACAGATACGCAGTATTTT

J: TRBJ2-1
size: NA
D: TRBD2
V: TRBV12-3/TRBV12-4
CDR3: CASRDGRGAYNEQFF
DNA: TGTGCCAGCCGCGACGGGAGGGGAGCCTACAATGAGCAGTTCTTC

J: TRBJ2-2
size: many
D: NA
V: TRBV7-2
CDR3: CASSLEARLTTGELFF
DNA: TGTGCCAGCAGCTTAGAGGCGCGGTTAACTACCGGGGAGCTGTTTTTT

J: TRBJ2-7
size: few
D: TRBD2
V: TRBV10-2
CDR3: CASSEPASGKYEQYF
DNA: TGCGCCAGCAGTGAACCGGCTAGCGGGAAATACGAGCAGTACTTC

J: TRBJ1-5
size: many
D: NA
V: TRBV7-2
CDR3: CASSLSSGQPQHF
DNA: TGTGCCAGCAGCTTATCGTCAGGGCAGCCCCAGCATTTT

J: TRBJ2-3
size: few
D: NA
V: TRBV12-3/TRBV12-4
CDR3: CASSFLQGSTDTQYF
DNA: TGTGCCAGCAGTTTTCTCCAGGGGAGCACAGATACGCAGTATTTT

J: TRBJ1-2
size: few
D: TRBD1
V: TRBV12-3/TRBV12-4
CDR3: CASSLRTGGRINYGYTF
DNA: TGTGCCAGCAGTTTGAGGACAGGAGGGAGAATTAACTATGGCTACACCTTC

J: TRBJ1-1
size: NA
D: NA
V: TRBV7-2
CDR3: CASSPIRNTEAFF
DNA: TGTGCCAGCAGCCCGATTCGGAACACTGAAGCTTTCTTT

J: TRBJ1-3
size: few
D: NA
V: TRBV7-9
CDR3: CASSLTSQGTGNTIYF
DNA: TGTGCCAGCAGCTTAACCTCCCAGGGGACTGGAAACACCATATATTTT

J: TRBJ1-1
size: NA
D: NA
V: TRBV9
CDR3: CASTPLGRTEAFF
DNA: TGTGCCAGCACCCCCCTGGGCCGGACTGAAGCTTTCTTT

J: TRBJ1-1
size: NA
D: NA
V: TRBV7-8
CDR3: CASSPNGGRVTEAFF
DNA: TGTGCCAGCAGCCCTAATGGGGGGCGCGTCACTGAAGCTTTCTTT

J: TRBJ2-5
size: NA
D: TRBD1
V: TRBV7-2
CDR3: CASSFVTGGQETQYF
DNA: TGTGCCAGCAGCTTTGTGACAGGGGGACAAGAGACCCAGTACTTC

J: TRBJ2-1
size: NA
D: TRBD2
V: TRBV24-1
CDR3: CATSATSGTYNEQFF
DNA: TGTGCCACCAGTGCGACTAGCGGGACATACAATGAGCAGTTCTTC

J: TRBJ1-1
size: NA
D: TRBD1
V: TRBV29-1
CDR3: CSAASQGKAFF
DNA: TGCAGCGCAGCGTCACAGGGGAAAGCTTTCTTT

J: TRBJ1-4
size: few
D: NA
V: TRBV25-1
CDR3: CASSDSTGSNEKLFF
DNA: TGTGCCAGCAGTGATTCCACAGGGTCTAATGAAAAACTGTTTTTT

J: TRBJ2-1
size: NA
D: TRBD2
V: TRBV7-9
CDR3: CASSSRARGRTSGNNEQFF
DNA: TGTGCCAGCAGCTCTCGGGCCCGGGGTCGAACTAGCGGAAACAATGAGCAGTTCTTC

J: TRBJ2-5
size: NA
D: TRBD2
V: TRBV7-8
CDR3: CASSSRGGMLGETQYF
DNA: TGTGCCAGCAGCTCGAGGGGAGGGATGCTTGGAGAGACCCAGTACTTC

J: TRBJ2-2
size: NA
D: NA
V: TRBV23-1
CDR3: CASSQSAGQNTGELFF
DNA: TGCGCCAGCAGTCAATCGGCGGGACAGAACACCGGGGAGCTGTTTTTT

J: TRBJ2-1
size: few
D: TRBD2
V: TRBV3-1
CDR3: CASSPKREGPYDEQFF
DNA: TGTGCCAGCAGCCCGAAGCGGGAGGGCCCTTATGATGAGCAGTTCTTC

J: TRBJ2-2
size: NA
D: TRBD2
V: TRBV9
CDR3: CASSVPSSGGELFF
DNA: TGTGCCAGCAGCGTTCCTTCTAGCGGCGGGGAGCTGTTTTTT

J: TRBJ2-2
size: few
D: TRBD2
V: TRBV9
CDR3: CASSTPGEGGQDGELFF
DNA: TGTGCCAGCAGCACCCCCGGGGAGGGAGGCCAGGACGGGGAGCTGTTTTTT

J: TRBJ2-1
size: few
D: TRBD2
V: TRBV25-1
CDR3: CASSDFLAGASYNEQFF
DNA: TGTGCCAGCAGTGACTTCCTAGCGGGAGCCTCCTACAATGAGCAGTTCTTC

J: TRBJ2-3
size: many
D: NA
V: TRBV7-2
CDR3: CASSLRADTQYF
DNA: TGTGCCAGCAGTTTGCGGGCAGATACGCAGTATTTT

J: TRBJ2-2
size: NA
D: TRBD2
V: TRBV3-1
CDR3: CASSHRMAGAGKGLNTGELFF
DNA: TGTGCCAGCAGCCACCGGATGGCGGGAGCTGGGAAGGGGTTGAACACCGGGGAGCTGTTTTTT